These 29 T cell receptor beta chains originate from one sample sequenced in a study of shared clonotypes between healthy human individuals. Generated by immunoSEQ multiplex PCR, the TCRdb table keeps only in-frame clones and is missing some. In the table there are around 1.9 million clones, 85% to 95% of which are singletons. The naive CD8 subset, CD45RO-negative cells positively selected for CCR7, excluded terminally differentiated effector memory CD45RA+ cells. Sequencing used naive CD8+ T cells from PBMCs. The receptor source for this set is a man younger than 35 in good health. Some clones in this sample may be carry-over from other donors' samples.

This clone was observed a single time. The chain couples TRBV5-4 to TRBJ2-2, with TRBD2 identical over 9 bases. Trimming took 4 bases from V and 3 from J; bases not matched to a gene: 4. This CDR3 has 15 residues. The germline CDR1 and CDR2 sequences are SGHNT and YYREEE (reference sequence). The CDR3 coding sequence is TGTGCCAGCAGCGAGGGACTAGCAGACACCGGGGAGCTGTTTTTT. Protein: CASSEGLADTGELFF.

The chain combines TRBV7-9 with TRBJ2-7; 7 bases are shared with TRBD2. This CDR3 region has 14 residues. The trim removed 10 bases at V and 4 bases at J, leaving 13 bases unmatched. CDR1 is SEHNR, CDR2 FQNEAQ, per germline (reference sequence). The CDR3 sequence is CATEGREASYEQYF. The CDR3 nucleotides are TGTGCCACCGAGGGTCGGGAGGCTTCGTACGAGCAGTACTTC.

The chain is built from TRBV19 and TRBJ2-2; D remains ambiguous. Trimming removed 8 bases at V and 6 bases at J, with 10 bases between. Germline assignment: CDR1 LNHDA and CDR2 SQIVND (reference sequence). The CDR3 consists of 12 residues. CDR3 sequence (DNA): TGTGCCAGTGAGCCTTTCTCCGGGGAGCTGTTTTTT. Its translation is CASEPFSGELFF.

V and J are TRBV9 and TRBJ2-7; TRBD2 aligns across 9 bases. The CDR3 is 14 residues long. Unmatched junction bases numbered 7, after V lost 4 bases and J lost 5 bases. Germline CDR1 SGDLS, CDR2 YYNGEE. The CDR3 spells CASSLSGRVDEQYF. The CDR3, as DNA: TGTGCCAGCAGCCTTAGCGGGAGAGTTGACGAGCAGTACTTC.

The CDR3 here is CASSEPRGLGAGTDTQYF. The DNA for the CDR3 is TGTGCCAGCAGTGAACCCAGGGGGCTCGGTGCAGGCACAGATACGCAGTATTTT. This rearrangement joins TRBV25-1 to TRBJ2-3, with 8 bases matching TRBD1. CDR1 is MGHDK and CDR2 is SYGVNS in the germline V gene. Trimming removed 2 bases from V and 1 base from J; junction bases left unmatched: 11. The CDR3 covers 18 residues.

V is TRBV27 and J is TRBJ2-5; no clear D. Germline assignment: CDR1 MNHEY and CDR2 SMNVEV (reference sequence). The CDR3 runs 14 residues. The germline V and J ends were trimmed by 4 bases and 5 bases, with 14 bases remaining between them. The chain's CDR3 is CASSSLLSWETQYF. The DNA of the CDR3 is TGTGCCAGCAGTTCGTTACTGAGCTGGGAGACCCAGTACTTC.

As to this clone: Other DNA sequences in the same sample also yield this CDR3. This rearrangement joins TRBV29-1 to TRBJ1-1, with D possibly being TRBD1 (6 bases). Trimming left V 6 bases short and J 7 bases short, with 12 bases between. The CDR3 has 11 amino acids. The germline V gene has CDR1 SQVTM and CDR2 ANQGSEA. CDR3 in amino acids: CSVLGGLEAFF. CDR3 DNA: TGCAGCGTCCTCGGGGGGCTTGAAGCTTTCTTT.

This sequence joins TRBV5-6 and TRBJ2-5; D unresolved. The CDR3 has 14 amino acids. Trimming removed 0 bases at V and 4 bases at J, with 10 bases between. The germline gives CDR1 SGHDT, CDR2 YYEEEE. CDR3 DNA sequence: TGTGCCAGCAGCTTGGGCTCTCCCACAGAGACCCAGTACTTC. It translates to CASSLGSPTETQYF.

This clone appeared a single time. V is TRBV9 and J is TRBJ2-2; 8 positions match TRBD2. The CDR3 is 17 residues long. J was trimmed by 3 bases and V by 0 bases; bases with no gene match: 7. Germline V gene data show CDR1 as SGDLS and CDR2 as YYNGEE. The CDR3 loop is CASSVGGLVYYTGELFF. For the CDR3, the DNA is TGTGCCAGCAGCGTAGGGGGACTAGTTTATTACACCGGGGAGCTGTTTTTT.

The chain couples TRBV27 to TRBJ2-2; unclear D gene. The CDR3 has 14 residues. CDR1 is MNHEY, CDR2 SMNVEV, per germline (reference sequence). The V end was cut by 5 bases, the J end by 3 bases, with 10 bases between. CDR3 DNA sequence: TGTGCCAGCAGTCACCGGGTTTACACCGGGGAGCTGTTTTTT. This codes for CASSHRVYTGELFF.

The chain employs TRBV29-1 and TRBJ2-7, with a tentative D call TRBD1 (5 bases). This CDR3 spans 12 amino acids. Trimming shortened V by 7 bases and J by 2 bases, and 12 bases separated the two germline ends. CDR1 is SQVTM and CDR2 is ANQGSEA in the germline V gene. The CDR3 protein is CSARQGTYEQYF. The CDR3 DNA is TGCAGCGCTCGTCAGGGTACCTACGAGCAGTACTTC.

The chain recombines TRBV11-2 with TRBJ2-4; D unresolved. This CDR3 comprises 17 residues. From germline, CDR1 is SGHAT and CDR2 FQNNGV. The V and J ends lost 5 bases and 0 bases respectively, with 17 bases between them. CDR3 sequence reads: CASSPHSEILAKNIQYF. The CDR3 region has the DNA TGTGCCAGCAGCCCCCATTCAGAGATACTAGCCAAAAACATTCAGTACTTC.

This chain joins TRBV29-1 and TRBJ2-1; 8 positions match TRBD1. V lost 6 bases, J lost 7 bases, and 11 bases stayed unmatched. CDR3 length: 14 amino acids. CDR1 SQVTM and CDR2 ANQGSEA come from the germline V gene. CDR3 amino acids: CSVDDRGVSNEQFF. The CDR3 DNA sequence: TGCAGCGTCGACGACAGGGGTGTTTCTAATGAGCAGTTCTTC.

The chain is built from TRBV5-1 and TRBJ2-1; D is ambiguous. Trimming pared 4 bases from V and 10 bases from J, leaving 9 bases between. CDR3 length equals 11 residues. The germline CDR1 and CDR2 sequences are SGHRS and YFSETQ. This CDR3 is CASSGPFEQFF. CDR3 bases: TGCGCCAGCAGCGGCCCGTTCGAGCAGTTCTTC.

The chain uses TRBV6-5 and TRBJ2-1; D could derive from TRBD1 or TRBD2 (6 bases each). V was trimmed by 5 bases and J by 6 bases, leaving 11 bases between them. Germline values: CDR1 MNHEY, CDR2 SVGAGI. The CDR3 is 13 residues long. The CDR3 nucleotides are TGTGCCAGCAGTCGCGGGACAACCAATGAGCAGTTCTTC. Translated: CASSRGTTNEQFF.

V usage is TRBV9 and J usage is TRBJ1-2; D is undetermined. The CDR3 extends over 15 amino acids. The V gene lost 0 bases and the J gene lost 0 bases, with 9 bases spanning the gap. Germline CDR1 SGDLS, CDR2 YYNGEE. The CDR3 spells CASSVGSETNYGYTF. In DNA, the CDR3 is TGTGCCAGCAGCGTAGGATCAGAGACTAACTATGGCTACACCTTC.

This clone has a single count. The V gene is TRBV4-2, the J gene TRBJ2-3; possibly TRBD2 for D (6 bases). V lost 0 bases and J lost 0, with 10 bases in between. This CDR3 has 16 residues. Germline V lookup: CDR1 LGHNA, CDR2 YNFKEQ. CDR3 sequence: CASSQDLASSTDTQYF. The CDR3 bases are TGTGCCAGCAGCCAAGACCTAGCGAGCAGCACAGATACGCAGTATTTT.

Notes on this clone: Other DNA sequences in the sample encode the same CDR3. V gene TRBV27 combines with J gene TRBJ2-1; D not resolved. Deletions cut 6 bases from V and 2 bases from J, with 5 bases between. Germline lookup yields CDR1 MNHEY and CDR2 SMNVEV (reference sequence). There are 12 residues in the CDR3. The CDR3 sequence is CASSRAYNEQFF. Here the CDR3 DNA reads TGTGCCAGCAGCCGCGCCTACAATGAGCAGTTCTTC.

The V gene is TRBV2, the J gene TRBJ2-7; D possibly corresponds to TRBD1 (6 bases). The V and J ends lost 7 bases and 0 bases respectively, with 19 bases between them. The germline gives CDR1 SNHLY, CDR2 FYNNEI. The CDR3 runs 16 residues. Here the CDR3 reads CASMKNTGHSSYEQYF. In DNA, the CDR3 is TGTGCCAGCATGAAAAATACAGGGCATAGCTCCTACGAGCAGTACTTC.

The chain uses TRBV2 and TRBJ2-1; D call uncertain. CDR1 is SNHLY, CDR2 FYNNEI, per germline. This CDR3 comprises 18 residues. The germline V and J ends were trimmed by 7 bases and 4 bases, with 26 bases remaining between them. CDR3 in DNA: TGTGCCAGCAATAGAAGGAGCAATGCCCCCCTTGAATACAATGAGCAGTTCTTC. Its translation: CASNRRSNAPLEYNEQFF.

This chain's CDR3 is CASSFFGGNTEAFF. DNA for the CDR3: TGTGCCAGCAGTTTTTTTGGAGGGAACACTGAAGCTTTCTTT. V and J are TRBV25-1 and TRBJ1-1; D is uncertain. The germline V and J ends were trimmed by 5 bases and 1 base, with 11 bases remaining between them. Germline V gene lookup returns CDR1 MGHDK and CDR2 SYGVNS. The CDR3 totals 14 residues.

The gene calls are TRBV27 and TRBJ2-1; TRBD2 is a possible D gene (5 bases). The CDR3 has 14 residues. Germline-derived CDR1 and CDR2 are MNHEY and SMNVEV (reference sequence). V shed 5 bases and J shed 3 bases, with 11 bases lying between them. In DNA, the CDR3 is TGTGCCAGCAGTCAAAAGCGGAACTACAATGAGCAGTTCTTC. Translated, it gives CASSQKRNYNEQFF.

This clone was counted a few times. The chain carries TRBV28 and TRBJ1-5, with TRBD1 identical over 7 bases. V lost 2 bases to trimming and J lost 6 bases; unmatched junction nucleotides: 4. This CDR3 comprises 14 residues. From germline, CDR1 is MDHEN and CDR2 SYDVKM. The CDR3 sequence: CASSLRGGIQPQHF. CDR3 DNA sequence: TGTGCCAGCAGTTTAAGAGGGGGCATTCAGCCCCAGCATTTT.

J is TRBJ2-5 and V is TRBV11-2; 13 bases are shared with TRBD2. With V trimmed by 8 bases and J by 4 bases, 10 bases remained unmatched. Germline CDR1 and CDR2: SGHAT and FQNNGV. The CDR3 has 16 residues. This chain's CDR3 is CASATGTSGKRETQYF. In DNA, the CDR3 is TGTGCCAGCGCGACCGGGACTAGCGGGAAACGAGAGACCCAGTACTTC. The complete variable domain, with remaining parts taken from reference TRBV11-2 and TRBJ2-5, reads EAGVAQSPRYKIIEKRQSVAFWCNPISGHATLYWYQQILGQGPKLLIQFQNNGVVDDSQLPKDRFSAERLKGVDSTLKIQPAKLEDSAVYLCASATGTSGKRETQYFGPGTRLLVL.

The V gene is TRBV4-3, the J gene TRBJ2-3; D possibly corresponds to TRBD1 (6 bases). Between the trimmed V and J ends, which lost 3 bases and 0 bases, there was a span of 10 bases. Germline V CDR1 and CDR2: LGHNA, YSLEER. The CDR3 loop spans 15 amino acids. Written as DNA, the CDR3 is TGCGCCAGCAGCCAGAGCGACAGGAGCACAGATACGCAGTATTTT. This gives the protein CASSQSDRSTDTQYF.

The chain is built from TRBV11-2 and TRBJ1-1; 7 bases line up with TRBD1. V trimming: 2 bases; J trimming: 6 bases; junction bases outside the gene matches: 3. Looked up from germline, CDR1 is SGHAT and CDR2 is FQNNGV. The CDR3 covers 13 residues. The CDR3 nucleotides read TGTGCCAGCAGCTTATCAGGGGGGGCTGAAGCTTTCTTT. It codes for CASSLSGGAEAFF.

The J gene is TRBJ1-4, the V gene TRBV28; no clear D gene. Germline lookup yields CDR1 MDHEN and CDR2 SYDVKM. Trimming cost V 5 bases and J 8 bases, with 18 bases left between them. There are 15 residues in the CDR3. DNA of the CDR3: TGTGCCAGCAGTCCTGGTCGTGGCAGACGAGAAAAACTGTTTTTT. Amino acids: CASSPGRGRREKLFF.

The chain recombines TRBV6-5 with TRBJ1-1; 8 positions agree with TRBD1. Germline V gene sequence: CDR1 MNHEY, CDR2 SVGAGI. The CDR3 extends over 16 amino acids. Losses at the gene ends were 0 bases for V and 1 base for J; bases not matched to a gene: 4. The CDR3 nucleotides are TGTGCCAGCAGTTACTCAAGAGGACAGGGGAACACTGAAGCTTTCTTT. Protein product: CASSYSRGQGNTEAFF.

This clone was detected once. This sequence joins TRBV7-9 and TRBJ2-1; 9 bases match TRBD2. The CDR3 sequence is 16 residues long. With 0 bases clipped from V and 8 bases from J, the junction kept 8 bases outside the gene matches. Germline assignment: CDR1 SEHNR and CDR2 FQNEAQ (reference sequence). The CDR3 loop is CASSLAPSGIIHEQFF. CDR3 sequence (DNA): TGTGCCAGCAGCTTAGCGCCTAGCGGGATTATCCATGAGCAGTTCTTC.